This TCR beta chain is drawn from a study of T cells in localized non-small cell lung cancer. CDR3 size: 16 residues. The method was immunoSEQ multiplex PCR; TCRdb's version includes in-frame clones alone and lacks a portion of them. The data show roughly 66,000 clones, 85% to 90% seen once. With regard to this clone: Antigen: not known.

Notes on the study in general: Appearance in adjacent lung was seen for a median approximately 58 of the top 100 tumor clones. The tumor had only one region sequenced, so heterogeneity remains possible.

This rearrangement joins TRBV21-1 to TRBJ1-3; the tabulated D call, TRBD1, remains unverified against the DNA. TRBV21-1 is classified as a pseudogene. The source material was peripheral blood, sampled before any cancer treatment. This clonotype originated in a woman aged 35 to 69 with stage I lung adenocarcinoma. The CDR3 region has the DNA TGTGCCAGCACCAGACAGGGGCCGAGCTCTGGAAACACCATATATTTT. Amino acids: CASTRQGPSSGNTIYF.